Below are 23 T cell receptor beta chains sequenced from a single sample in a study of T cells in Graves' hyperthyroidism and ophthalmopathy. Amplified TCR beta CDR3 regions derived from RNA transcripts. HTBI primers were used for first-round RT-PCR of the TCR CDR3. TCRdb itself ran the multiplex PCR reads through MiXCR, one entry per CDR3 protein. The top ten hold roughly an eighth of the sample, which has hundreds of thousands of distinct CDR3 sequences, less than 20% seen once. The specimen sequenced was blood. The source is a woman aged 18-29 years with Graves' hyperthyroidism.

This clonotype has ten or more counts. Written as DNA, the CDR3 is TGTGCCAGCAGCCAAGGACAGGGCACTGAAGCTTTCTTT. It codes for CASSQGQGTEAFF. V gene TRBV14 combines with J gene TRBJ1-1; 7 nucleotides line up with TRBD1. The junction had 0 bases not matched to a gene; V was cut back by 1 base and J by 4 bases. Per germline, CDR1 SGHDN and CDR2 FVKESK. The CDR3 is 13 amino acids.

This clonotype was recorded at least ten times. Written as DNA, the CDR3 is TGTGCCAGCAGCTTATCCTCCAGGCTGGGGAGCAATCAGCCCCAGCATTTT. Protein product: CASSLSSRLGSNQPQHF. The V gene is TRBV7-8, the J gene TRBJ1-5; D is unresolved. CDR1 and CDR2 from the germline V gene are SGHVS and FQNEAQ. This CDR3 has 17 amino acids. V was trimmed by 2 bases and J by 1 base, leaving 15 bases between them.

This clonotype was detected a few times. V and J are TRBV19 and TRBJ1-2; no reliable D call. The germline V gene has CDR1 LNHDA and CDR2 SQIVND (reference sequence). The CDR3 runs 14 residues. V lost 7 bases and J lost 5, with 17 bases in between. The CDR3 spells CASTSKNPPYGYTF. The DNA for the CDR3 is TGTGCCAGTACGTCGAAAAACCCCCCATATGGCTACACCTTC.

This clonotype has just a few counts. The CDR3 DNA sequence: TGTGCCAGTAGTCTCAGACAGGGGGGATTTGGACAGCCCCAGCATTTT. Protein: CASSLRQGGFGQPQHF. The chain recombines TRBV19 with TRBJ1-5, with 9 bases lining up with TRBD1. The length of the CDR3 is 16 residues. V dropped 5 bases and J dropped 7; count of bases not matched to a gene: 12. Germline values: CDR1 LNHDA, CDR2 SQIVND (reference sequence).

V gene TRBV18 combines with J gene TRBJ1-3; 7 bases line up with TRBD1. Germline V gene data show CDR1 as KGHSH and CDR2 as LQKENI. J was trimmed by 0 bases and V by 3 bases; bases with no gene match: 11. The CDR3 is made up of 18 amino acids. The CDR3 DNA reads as TGTGCCAGCTCACCCCGACGGGACAGTAAGATCTCTGGAAACACCATATATTTT. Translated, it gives CASSPRRDSKISGNTIYF.

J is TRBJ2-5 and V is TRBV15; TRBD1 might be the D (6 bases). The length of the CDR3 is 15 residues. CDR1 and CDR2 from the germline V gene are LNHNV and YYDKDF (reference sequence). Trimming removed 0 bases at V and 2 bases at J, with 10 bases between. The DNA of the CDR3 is TGTGCCACCAGCAGAGACCAAGACAGGCAAGAGACCCAGTACTTC. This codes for CATSRDQDRQETQYF. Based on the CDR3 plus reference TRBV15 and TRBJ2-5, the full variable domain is DAMVIQNPRYQVTQFGKPVTLSCSQTLNHNVMYWYQQKSSQAPKLLFHYYDKDFNNEADTPDNFQSRRPNTSFCFLDIRSPGLGDTAMYLCATSRDQDRQETQYFGPGTRLLVL.

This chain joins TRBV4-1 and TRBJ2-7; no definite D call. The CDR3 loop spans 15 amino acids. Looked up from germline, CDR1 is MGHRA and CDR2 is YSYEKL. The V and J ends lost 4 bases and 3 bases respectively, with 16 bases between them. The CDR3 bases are TGCGCCAGCAGCCCTAGGGAAGGGCAGAACTACGAGCAGTACTTC. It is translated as CASSPREGQNYEQYF.

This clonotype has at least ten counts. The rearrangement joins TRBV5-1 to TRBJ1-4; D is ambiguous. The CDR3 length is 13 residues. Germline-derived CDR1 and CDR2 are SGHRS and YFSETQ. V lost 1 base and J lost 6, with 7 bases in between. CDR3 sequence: CASSLQADEKLFF. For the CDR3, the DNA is TGCGCCAGCAGCTTGCAGGCAGATGAAAAACTGTTTTTT.

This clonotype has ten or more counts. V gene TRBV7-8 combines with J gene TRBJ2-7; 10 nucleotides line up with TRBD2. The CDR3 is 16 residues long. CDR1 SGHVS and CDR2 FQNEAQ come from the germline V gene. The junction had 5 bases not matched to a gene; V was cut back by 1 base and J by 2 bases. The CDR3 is CASSLDHGTSAYEQYF. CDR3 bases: TGTGCCAGCAGCTTAGACCATGGGACTAGCGCCTACGAGCAGTACTTC.

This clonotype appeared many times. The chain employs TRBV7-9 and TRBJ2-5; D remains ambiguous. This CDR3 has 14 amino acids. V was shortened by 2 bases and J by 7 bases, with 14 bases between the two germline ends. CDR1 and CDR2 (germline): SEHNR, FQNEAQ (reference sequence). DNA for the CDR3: TGTGCCAGCAGCTTACATAATCAACCAGGGACCCAGTACTTC. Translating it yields CASSLHNQPGTQYF.

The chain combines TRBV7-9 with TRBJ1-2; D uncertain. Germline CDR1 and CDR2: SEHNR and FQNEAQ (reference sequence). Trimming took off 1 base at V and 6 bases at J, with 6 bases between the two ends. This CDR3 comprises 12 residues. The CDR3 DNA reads TGTGCCAGCAGCTTAGGACCAGATGGCTACACCTTC. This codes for CASSLGPDGYTF.

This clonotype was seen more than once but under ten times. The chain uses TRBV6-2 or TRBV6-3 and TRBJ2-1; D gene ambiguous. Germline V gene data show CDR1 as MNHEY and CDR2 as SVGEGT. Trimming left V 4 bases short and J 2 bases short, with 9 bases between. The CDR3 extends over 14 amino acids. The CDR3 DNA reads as TGTGCCAGCAGTTCCCTGAGACCCTACAATGAGCAGTTCTTC. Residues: CASSSLRPYNEQFF.

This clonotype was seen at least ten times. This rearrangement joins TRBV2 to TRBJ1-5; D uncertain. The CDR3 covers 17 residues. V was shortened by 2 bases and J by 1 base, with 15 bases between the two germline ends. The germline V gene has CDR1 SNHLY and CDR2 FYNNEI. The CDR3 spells CASSELFLPGSNQPQHF. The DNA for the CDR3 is TGTGCCAGCAGTGAACTTTTTTTGCCTGGAAGCAATCAGCCCCAGCATTTT.

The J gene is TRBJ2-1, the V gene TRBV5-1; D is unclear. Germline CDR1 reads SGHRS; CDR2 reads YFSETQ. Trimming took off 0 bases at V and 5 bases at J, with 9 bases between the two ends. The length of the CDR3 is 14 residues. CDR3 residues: CASSLVGQDNEQFF. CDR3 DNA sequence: TGCGCCAGCAGCTTGGTGGGCCAAGACAATGAGCAGTTCTTC.

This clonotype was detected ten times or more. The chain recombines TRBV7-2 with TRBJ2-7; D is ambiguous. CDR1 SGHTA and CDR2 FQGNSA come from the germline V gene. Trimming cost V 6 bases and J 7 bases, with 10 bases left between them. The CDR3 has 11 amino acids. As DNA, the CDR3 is TGTGCCAGCAGGAAGGGATGGGAGCAGTACTTC. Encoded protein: CASRKGWEQYF.

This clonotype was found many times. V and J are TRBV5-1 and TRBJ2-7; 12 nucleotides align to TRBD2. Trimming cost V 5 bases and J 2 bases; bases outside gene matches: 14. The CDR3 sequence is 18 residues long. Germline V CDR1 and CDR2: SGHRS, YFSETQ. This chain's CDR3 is CASSMVSSGRAMPYEQYF. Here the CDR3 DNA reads TGCGCCAGCAGTATGGTCTCTAGCGGGAGGGCCATGCCCTACGAGCAGTACTTC.

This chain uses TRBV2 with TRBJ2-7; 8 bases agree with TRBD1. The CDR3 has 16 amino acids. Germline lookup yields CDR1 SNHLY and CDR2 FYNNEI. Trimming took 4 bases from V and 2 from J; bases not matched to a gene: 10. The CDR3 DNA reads TGTGCCAGCAGTGGAGCTTGGCAGGGGGCCCCCTACGAGCAGTACTTC. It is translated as CASSGAWQGAPYEQYF.

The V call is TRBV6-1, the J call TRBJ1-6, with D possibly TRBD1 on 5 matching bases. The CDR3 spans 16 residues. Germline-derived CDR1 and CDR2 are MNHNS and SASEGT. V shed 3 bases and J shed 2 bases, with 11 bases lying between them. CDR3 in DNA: TGTGCCAGCAGTGATGGAGGGGTTCCCTATAATTCACCCCTCCACTTT. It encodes CASSDGGVPYNSPLHF.

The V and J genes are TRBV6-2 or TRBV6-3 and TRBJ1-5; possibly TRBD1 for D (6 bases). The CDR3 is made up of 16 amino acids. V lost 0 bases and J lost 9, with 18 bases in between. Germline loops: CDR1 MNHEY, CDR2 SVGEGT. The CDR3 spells CASSYSAGALKRPQHF. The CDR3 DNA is TGTGCCAGCAGTTACTCGGCAGGGGCCCTCAAGAGGCCCCAGCATTTT.

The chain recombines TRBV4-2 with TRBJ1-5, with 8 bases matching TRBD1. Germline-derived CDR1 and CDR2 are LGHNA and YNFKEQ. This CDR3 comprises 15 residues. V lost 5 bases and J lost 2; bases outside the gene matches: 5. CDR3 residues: CASSEKTGGNQPQHF. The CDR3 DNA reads TGTGCCAGCAGCGAAAAGACAGGGGGCAATCAGCCCCAGCATTTT.

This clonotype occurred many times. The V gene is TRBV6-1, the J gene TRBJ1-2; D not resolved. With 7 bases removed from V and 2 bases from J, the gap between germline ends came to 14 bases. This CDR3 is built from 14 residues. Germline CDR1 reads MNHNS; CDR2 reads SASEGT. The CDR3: CASIPPVGNYGYTF. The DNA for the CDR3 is TGTGCCAGCATCCCCCCGGTGGGGAACTATGGCTACACCTTC.

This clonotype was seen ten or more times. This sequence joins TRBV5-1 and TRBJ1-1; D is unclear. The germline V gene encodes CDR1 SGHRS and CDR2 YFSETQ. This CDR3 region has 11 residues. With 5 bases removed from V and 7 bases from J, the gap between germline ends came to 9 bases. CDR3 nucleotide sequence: TGCGCCAGCAGGTTTGGAGTTGAAGCTTTCTTT. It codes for CASRFGVEAFF.

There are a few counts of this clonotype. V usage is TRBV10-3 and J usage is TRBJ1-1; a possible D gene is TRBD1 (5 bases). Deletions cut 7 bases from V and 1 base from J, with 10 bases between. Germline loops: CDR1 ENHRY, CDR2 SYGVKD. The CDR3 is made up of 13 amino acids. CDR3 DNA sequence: TGTGCCATCACCCAGGGAAGGAACACTGAAGCTTTCTTT. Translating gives CAITQGRNTEAFF.